The 9 T cell receptor beta chains below were found in one sample sequenced in a study of regulatory T cells in long-lasting Graves disease (dated by TCRdb to 2020 to 2022). The meaning of the sample's time point label: persistent/refractory GD, antithyroid drugs over 5 years with positive TRAb. RNA was extracted from PBMCs in TRIzol for both TCR sequencing and RNA sequencing. Libraries were constructed by multiplex PCR. Sequencing took place on an Illumina HiSeq 4000. To build TCR beta libraries, CDR3 regions were amplified by Arm-PCR using iRepertoire HTBI primers. TCRdb redid the processing of the public reads, applying fastp at Q25 and MiXCR, and retained in-frame beta chains. Rows are unified per CDR3 protein, each entry keeping the most common DNA and genes. The sample table records under 500,000 distinct CDR3 sequences; 20% to 25% of these occur just once. The biggest ten clones account for less than 25% of the sample.

The material was peripheral blood mononuclear cells (PBMCs), obtained when the disease was refractory, from a patient treated with antithyroid drugs. The receptor source for this set is a female donor with Graves disease.

The chain recombines TRBV18 with TRBJ2-7, with D tentatively TRBD1 (6 bases). The CDR3 contains 15 residues. V gave up 2 bases and J gave up 1 base, with 12 bases separating them. Germline V gene data show CDR1 as KGHSH and CDR2 as LQKENI. CDR3 DNA sequence: TGTGCCAGCTCACCATTCGTCCAGGGGTCCTACGAGCAGTACTTC. Protein product: CASSPFVQGSYEQYF.

In regard to this clonotype: A far larger clone is only one base removed, so a read error is likely. The chain recombines TRBV27 with TRBJ2-7; D uncertain. This CDR3 region has 12 residues. CDR1 and CDR2 from the germline V gene are MNHEY and SMNVEV (reference sequence). V lost 7 bases and J lost 4, with 11 bases in between. CDR3 sequence reads: CASNTLGYEQYF. The CDR3 DNA reads as TGTGCCAGCAATACTCTCGGATACGAGCAGTACTTC.

This clonotype was seen at least ten times. The chain recombines TRBV9 with TRBJ2-5; no clear D gene. The CDR3 is made up of 13 amino acids. Between the trimmed V and J ends, which lost 6 bases and 6 bases, there was a span of 15 bases. CDR1 is SGDLS, CDR2 YYNGEE, per germline. CDR3 in amino acids: CASNPIGGQTQYF. The CDR3 DNA is TGTGCCAGCAACCCCATAGGCGGCCAGACCCAGTACTTC.

This clonotype appeared a few times. This chain uses TRBV29-1 with TRBJ2-7, with D tentatively TRBD1 (6 bases). V shed 3 bases and J shed 6 bases, with 12 bases lying between them. The CDR3 has 12 residues. The germline V gene has CDR1 SQVTM and CDR2 ANQGSEA. CDR3 loop: CSVDLQGREQYF. The DNA for the CDR3 is TGCAGCGTTGACCTACAGGGACGCGAGCAGTACTTC.

This clonotype was recorded at least ten times. This chain links TRBV6-1 with TRBJ2-7, with 12 bases fitting TRBD2. V shed 3 bases and J 4 bases; nucleotides not matched to a gene: 7. CDR3 length: 16 residues. CDR1 MNHNS and CDR2 SASEGT come from the germline V gene. CDR3 region: CASSDGGTSGQYEQYF. CDR3 sequence (DNA): TGTGCCAGCAGTGATGGAGGGACTAGCGGGCAGTACGAGCAGTACTTC.

This clonotype was recorded many times. The genes are TRBV2 and TRBJ2-7, with TRBD2 identical over 8 bases. Germline values: CDR1 SNHLY, CDR2 FYNNEI. This CDR3 is 16 amino acids long. Trimming at V came to 1 base and at J to 4 bases, leaving 9 bases not matched to a gene. This CDR3 reads CASSEVLRAGDYEQYF. DNA for the CDR3: TGTGCCAGCAGTGAAGTTTTACGAGCGGGAGATTACGAGCAGTACTTC. The full variable domain, its missing parts supplied by reference TRBV2 and TRBJ2-7, is EPEVTQTPSHQVTQMGQEVILRCVPISNHLYFYWYRQILGQKVEFLVSFYNNEISEKSEIFDDQFSVERPDGSNFTLKIRSTKLEDSAMYFCASSEVLRAGDYEQYFGPGTRLTVT.

This clonotype has a count of ten or more. The chain has TRBV6-5 and TRBJ1-2; D is undetermined. Germline V gives CDR1 MNHEY, CDR2 SVGAGI. V shed 0 bases and J shed 3 bases, with 5 bases lying between them. The length of the CDR3 is 13 residues. The CDR3 reads CASSYSADYGYTF. In DNA, the CDR3 is TGTGCCAGCAGTTACTCGGCGGACTATGGCTACACCTTC.

This clonotype was recorded many times. J is TRBJ2-2 and V is TRBV5-1, with D perhaps matching TRBD2 (5 bases). The V end lost 3 bases, the J end lost 0 bases, and 9 bases lay between the germline ends. This CDR3 is 15 amino acids long. Germline V gene sequence: CDR1 SGHRS, CDR2 YFSETQ. CDR3 in DNA: TGCGCCAGCAGCTGGGAGACAACGAACACCGGGGAGCTGTTTTTT. It is translated as CASSWETTNTGELFF.

As concerns this clonotype: A single base separates this from a much larger clone, so it may be a read error. This chain links TRBV2 with TRBJ1-2; a possible D gene is TRBD1 (5 bases). CDR3 size: 13 residues. Germline loops: CDR1 SNHLY, CDR2 FYNNEI. V was shortened by 5 bases and J by 10 bases, with 17 bases between the two germline ends. The CDR3 DNA reads TGTGCCAGCAGTAAAGAGTTGACAGAAGTCTACACCTTC. Protein: CASSKELTEVYTF. The entire variable domain, with the rest obtained from reference TRBV2 and TRBJ1-2, is as follows: EPEVTQTPSHQVTQMGQEVILRCVPISNHLYFYWYRQILGQKVEFLVSFYNNEISEKSEIFDDQFSVERPDGSNFTLKIRSTKLEDSAMYFCASSKELTEVYTFGSGTRLTVV.